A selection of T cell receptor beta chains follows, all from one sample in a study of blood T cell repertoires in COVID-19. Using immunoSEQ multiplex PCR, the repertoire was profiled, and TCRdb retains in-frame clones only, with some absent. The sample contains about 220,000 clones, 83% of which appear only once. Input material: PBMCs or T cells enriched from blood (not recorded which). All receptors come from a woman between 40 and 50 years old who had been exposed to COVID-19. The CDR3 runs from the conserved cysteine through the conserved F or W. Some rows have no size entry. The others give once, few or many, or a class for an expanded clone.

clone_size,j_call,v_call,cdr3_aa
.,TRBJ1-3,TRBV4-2,CASSQDLTGGNTIYF
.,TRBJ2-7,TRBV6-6,CASRTMDISYEQYF
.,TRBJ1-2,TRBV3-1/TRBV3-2,CASSQDHRGEGGYTF
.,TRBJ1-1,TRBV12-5,CASGLVQGASPTFF
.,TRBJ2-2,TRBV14,CASSPGLGANTGELFF
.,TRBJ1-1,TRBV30,CAWSLPPQGGNTEAFF
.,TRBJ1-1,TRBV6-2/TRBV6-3,CASSYDMTGTTAFF
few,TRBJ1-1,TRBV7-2,CASSLYTANTEAFF
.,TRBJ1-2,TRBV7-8,CASSQRTGGASYGYTF
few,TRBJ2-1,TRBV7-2,CASSLDGTTGNEQFF
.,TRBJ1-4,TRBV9,CASSVQQGAGEKLFF
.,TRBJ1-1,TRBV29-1,CSVRTEMNTEAFF
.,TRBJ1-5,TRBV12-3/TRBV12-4,CASSRIPYQPQHF
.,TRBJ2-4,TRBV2,CASSVRPGGNIQYF
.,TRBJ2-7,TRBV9,CASSVRGDVAGGHEQYF
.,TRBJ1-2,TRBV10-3,CAISEDRANYGYTF
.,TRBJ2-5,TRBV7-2,CASSSLGRQGAQYF
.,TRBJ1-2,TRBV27,CASSSGMGDYGYTF
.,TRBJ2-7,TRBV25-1,CASSGPQPYEQYF
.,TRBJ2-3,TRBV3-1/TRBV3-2,CASSSGVLADTQYF
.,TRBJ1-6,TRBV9,CASSSPRGGIDNSPLHF
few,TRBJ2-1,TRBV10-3,CAISRSGGDSYNEQFF
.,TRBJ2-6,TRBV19,CASSHGQGVSGANVLTF
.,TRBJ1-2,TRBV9,CASSVAGGTGLGYTF
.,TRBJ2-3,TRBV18,CASSPPGLSTDTQYF
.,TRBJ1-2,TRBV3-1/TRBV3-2,CASSHGGAGGAPTF
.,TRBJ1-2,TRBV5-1,CASSLSGAPGYTF
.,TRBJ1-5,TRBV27,CASSRQQGAREPQHF
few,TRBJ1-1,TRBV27,CASRIQGHTEAFF
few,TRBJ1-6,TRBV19,CASSYGLFGDSPLHF
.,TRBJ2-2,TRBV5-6,CASSPPGVANTGELFF
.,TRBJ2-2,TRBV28,CASVPGSENTGELFF
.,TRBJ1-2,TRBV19,CASSISGGDYGYTF
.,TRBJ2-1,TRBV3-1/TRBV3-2,CASSHPGEGFWLYNEQFF
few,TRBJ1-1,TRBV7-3,CASSQGMGTEAFF
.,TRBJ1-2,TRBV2,CASSEGGLYGYTF
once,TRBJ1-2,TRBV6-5,CASSYRGRDYGYTF
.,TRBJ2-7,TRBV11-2,CASSAGGGEQYF
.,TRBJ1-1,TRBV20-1,CSAPLVRVAFF
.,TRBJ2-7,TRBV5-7,CASSPTLRQRLPYEQYF
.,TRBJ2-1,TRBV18,CASSVLNEQFF
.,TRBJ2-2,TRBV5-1,CASSLAGGVDTGELFF
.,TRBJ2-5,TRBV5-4,CASSGAGTGGGRGSQTQYF
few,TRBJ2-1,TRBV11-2,CASSFSGGEGNEQFF
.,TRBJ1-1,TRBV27,CASSLWGSGGSTEAFF
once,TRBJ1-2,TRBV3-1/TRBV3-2,CASSQGVPGPYGYTF
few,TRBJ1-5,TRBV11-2,CASSPDRGQPQHF
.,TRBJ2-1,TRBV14,CASSQGQGGSYNEQFF
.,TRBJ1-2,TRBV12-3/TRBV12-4,CASRPNMDGYTF
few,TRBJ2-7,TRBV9,CASSAGQGANEQYF
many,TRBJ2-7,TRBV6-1,CASSEETGGSYEQYF
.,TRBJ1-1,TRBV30,CAWRPTGGTEAFF
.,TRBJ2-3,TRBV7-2,CASSFRLGGAADTQYF